These 25 T cell receptor beta chains originate from one sample sequenced in a study of CD8+CD57+ T cells in acquired aplastic anemia. The TCR beta profiling, which covered VDJ combination and CDR3 sequence, was carried out using genomic DNA as the template. One entry per CDR3 protein results from TCRdb running MiXCR on the reads. Of some 170,000 distinct CDR3 sequences in the sample, 40% to 55% were seen once. An expansion of CD8+CD57+ cells by flow cytometry had been shown in patients chosen for sequencing. The sample comprised sorted CD4+, CD8+, or CD8+CD57+ T cells (not recorded which) from PBMCs. These TCRs come from a human donor with aplastic anemia.

Details on this clonotype: One end of the junction fails to match germline, which may point to a read error. The chain joins TRBV6-1 to TRBJ2-3; 12 nucleotides agree with TRBD2. This CDR3 has 16 residues. Germline V gene sequence: CDR1 MNHNS, CDR2 SASEGT. The CDR3 region is CASSVTSGSLDDTQYF. CDR3 sequence (DNA): TGTGCCAGTAGTGTGACTAGCGGGAGCTTGGACGATACGCAGTATTTT.

This chain connects TRBV7-2 to TRBJ2-7, with D tentatively TRBD1 or TRBD2 (5 bases each). Trimming took off 5 bases at V and 2 bases at J, with 16 bases between the two ends. Germline V gene sequence: CDR1 SGHTA, CDR2 FQGNSA. The CDR3 covers 15 residues. The CDR3 nucleotides are TGTGCCAGCAGCGCGGGTGTAGGGGCCCCCTACGAGCAGTACTTC. This codes for CASSAGVGAPYEQYF.

This clonotype occurred many times. V gene TRBV12-3 or TRBV12-4 combines with J gene TRBJ1-2; TRBD1 aligns across 9 bases. J lost 7 bases, V lost 5 bases, and 5 bases had no gene match. The CDR3 extends over 13 amino acids. Here the CDR3 DNA reads TGTGCCAGCAGTCTGACAGGGGGGGGTGGCTACACCTTC. Encoded protein: CASSLTGGGGYTF.

This clonotype was counted between two and nine times. One end of the junction does not line up with germline, which may come from a read error. The V gene is TRBV24-1, the J gene TRBJ2-1, with 7 bases fitting TRBD2. The CDR3 has 16 amino acids. Germline V gene lookup returns CDR1 KGHDR and CDR2 SFDVKD. The DNA of the CDR3 is TGTGCCACCAGTGATCGCCCGGCGGGGGTTTACAATGAGCAGCTCTTC. Protein sequence: CATSDRPAGVYNEQLF.

V is TRBV2 and J is TRBJ1-3; weak D call: TRBD1 (5 bases). V was pared by 7 bases and J by 7 bases, with 23 bases between. The CDR3 runs 16 residues. Germline V lookup: CDR1 SNHLY, CDR2 FYNNEI. Written as DNA, the CDR3 is TGTGCCAGCACCCGGTCTAAATCCGGGACTGACAACACCATATATTTT. This gives the protein CASTRSKSGTDNTIYF.

Comment on this clonotype: The conserved closing phenylalanine or tryptophan is absent in this CDR3, likely reflecting a read error. The rearrangement uses TRBV12-3 or TRBV12-4 and TRBJ1-6; tentatively, D is TRBD1 (6 bases). V gave up 3 bases and J gave up 5 bases, with 17 bases separating them. CDR3 length: 17 amino acids. The CDR3 here is CASSFEGGSLNNSPLHL. DNA for the CDR3: TGTGCCAGCAGTTTCGAGGGGGGTTCCTTAAATAATTCACCCCTCCACCTT.

The chain couples TRBV5-5 to TRBJ1-4; D is unclear. The CDR3 is made up of 13 amino acids. Per germline, CDR1 SGHKS and CDR2 YYEKEE (reference sequence). Trimming removed 4 bases at V and 3 bases at J, with 7 bases between. The chain's CDR3 is CASSKSSNEKLFF. The CDR3 DNA sequence: TGTGCCAGCAGCAAGAGCTCTAATGAAAAACTGTTTTTT.

Concerning this clonotype: This could be a read error, since a much larger clone is one nucleotide away. The V gene is TRBV12-3 or TRBV12-4, the J gene TRBJ1-6; D call uncertain. The CDR3 loop spans 18 amino acids. Trimming cost V 3 bases and J 0 bases, with 15 bases left between them. The CDR3 DNA reads TGTGCCAGCAGTTTTCCTCCTCACCCCAACTCCTATAATTCACCCCTCCACTTT. Translated: CASSFPPHPNSYNSPLHF.

In this sample, this clonotype turned up many times. This chain uses TRBV3-1 with TRBJ2-3; D possibly corresponds to TRBD1 (6 bases). Germline V gene sequence: CDR1 LGHDT, CDR2 YNNKEL (reference sequence). The length of the CDR3 is 15 residues. The V and J ends lost 5 bases and 2 bases respectively, with 14 bases between them. The CDR3 reads CASSITTGPTDTQYF. For the CDR3, the DNA is TGTGCCAGCAGCATAACGACAGGCCCCACAGATACGCAGTATTTT.

In the case of this clonotype: A much larger clone lies one base from this, so it may be a read error. The V and J genes are TRBV6-1 and TRBJ2-7; unclear D gene. There are 13 residues in the CDR3. CDR1 and CDR2 (germline): MNHNS, SASEGT. CDR3 nucleotide sequence: TGTGCCATCACCTCGACCCTCTCCTACGAGCGGTACTTC. Protein: CAITSTLSYERYF.

This clonotype was recorded many times. The rearrangement links TRBV6-2 or TRBV6-3 to TRBJ2-7, with TRBD1 matching 8 bases. The CDR3 runs 17 residues. The ends lost 0 bases at V and 2 bases at J; junction bases unmatched: 9. CDR1 MNHEY and CDR2 SVGEGT come from the germline V gene. This CDR3 reads CASSYSSTSTGAYEQYF. In DNA, the CDR3 is TGTGCCAGCAGTTACTCTTCTACCTCGACAGGGGCCTACGAGCAGTACTTC.

This sequence joins TRBV7-9 and TRBJ1-6; 9 bases fit TRBD1. CDR3 size: 16 residues. Trimming at V came to 6 bases and at J to 10 bases, leaving 13 bases not matched to a gene. From germline, CDR1 is SEHNR and CDR2 FQNEAQ (reference sequence). CDR3 residues: CASRLQGAEGGSPLHF. DNA of the CDR3: TGTGCCAGCAGGCTACAGGGGGCGGAAGGGGGATCACCCCTCCACTTT. Combining the CDR3 with reference TRBV7-9 and TRBJ1-6 gives the whole variable domain DTGVSQNPRHKITKRGQNVTFRCDPISEHNRLYWYRQTLGQGPEFLTYFQNEAQLEKSRLLSDRFSAERPKGSFSTLEIQRTEQGDSAMYLCASRLQGAEGGSPLHFGNGTRLTVT.

This chain links TRBV6-1 with TRBJ2-1; D is perhaps TRBD2 (6 bases). Germline loops: CDR1 MNHNS, CDR2 SASEGT. V shed 6 bases and J shed 7 bases, with 16 bases lying between them. This CDR3 region has 14 residues. This chain's CDR3 is CASRAPGGNNEQFF. The DNA for the CDR3 is TGTGCCAGCAGGGCCCCTGGCGGGAATAATGAGCAGTTCTTC.

The chain recombines TRBV24-1 with TRBJ2-1, with 9 bases identical to TRBD1. The length of the CDR3 is 16 residues. V lost 3 bases, J lost 4 bases, and 6 bases stayed unmatched. Germline V gene sequence: CDR1 KGHDR, CDR2 SFDVKD. CDR3 DNA: TGTGCCACCAGTGATCCTGGGACAGGGAGTTACAATGAGCAGTTCTTC. Its translation: CATSDPGTGSYNEQFF.

This clonotype appeared a few times. This sequence joins TRBV10-3 and TRBJ1-1, with 9 bases identical to TRBD1. The CDR3 has 15 residues. Looked up from germline, CDR1 is ENHRY and CDR2 is SYGVKD. The V segment lost 3 bases and the J segment 4 bases; nucleotides outside the gene matches: 6. CDR3 nucleotides: TGTGCCATCAGTGAACCCGACAGGGGGGGCACTGAAGCTTTCTTT. Encoded protein: CAISEPDRGGTEAFF.

This clonotype has a count of ten or more. The CDR3 region has the DNA TGCAGTGCCCGGGGCGGGGTGGGGGAGACCCAGTACTTC. The encoded protein is CSARGGVGETQYF. This sequence joins TRBV20-1 and TRBJ2-5; tentatively, D is TRBD2 (6 bases). This CDR3 has 13 residues. CDR1 is DFQATT and CDR2 is SNEGSKA in the germline V gene (reference sequence). V lost 6 bases and J 5 bases, leaving 16 bases between the germline ends.

The rearrangement uses TRBV12-3 or TRBV12-4 and TRBJ1-2; 9 bases are a match to TRBD1. Germline trimming cut 5 bases from V and 6 bases from J; bases unmatched to any gene: 7. CDR3 length equals 14 residues. This CDR3 reads CASSISGQGNGYTF. The CDR3 nucleotides are TGTGCCAGCAGTATAAGCGGACAGGGGAATGGCTACACCTTC.

This clonotype came up many times. The chain is built from TRBV2 and TRBJ2-5, with 8 bases aligning to TRBD1. Germline V gene sequence: CDR1 SNHLY, CDR2 FYNNEI. Trimming removed 6 bases from V and 5 bases from J; junction bases left unmatched: 5. The CDR3 contains 13 residues. The CDR3 spells CASSPGGRETQYF. CDR3 DNA: TGTGCCAGCAGCCCAGGGGGCCGGGAGACCCAGTACTTC.

With regard to this clonotype: The junction and the germline gene differ at one end; a read error may be behind it. The chain combines TRBV7-9 with TRBJ2-7, with D perhaps matching TRBD1 (6 bases). CDR1 SEHNR and CDR2 FQNEAQ come from the germline V gene (reference sequence). The CDR3 sequence is 12 residues long. The CDR3 DNA reads TGTGCCAGCAGCTCCGGGCCGCCAGACAGGAACTTC. This gives the protein CASSSGPPDRNF. Based on the CDR3 plus reference TRBV7-9 and TRBJ2-7, the full variable domain is DTGVSQNPRHKITKRGQNVTFRCDPISEHNRLYWYRQTLGQGPEFLTYFQNEAQLEKSRLLSDRFSAERPKGSFSTLEIQRTEQGDSAMYLCASSSGPPDRNFGPGTRLTVT.

This clonotype appeared many times. The CDR3 nucleotides read TGTGCCACCAGCAGAGATCGGACCGGGGGGCAGTTCTTC. Encoded protein: CATSRDRTGGQFF. The J gene is TRBJ2-1, the V gene TRBV15; tentatively, D is TRBD2 (6 bases). The CDR3 has 13 amino acids. Germline V gene data show CDR1 as LNHNV and CDR2 as YYDKDF (reference sequence). Trimming removed 0 bases at V and 12 bases at J, with 12 bases between.

The V gene is TRBV5-4, the J gene TRBJ2-7; D is undetermined. With 0 bases removed from V and 0 bases from J, the gap between germline ends came to 7 bases. Germline assignment: CDR1 SGHNT and CDR2 YYREEE (reference sequence). The CDR3 covers 14 residues. The CDR3 DNA follows: TGTGCCAGCAGCTTGGACAGCCTCTCCTACGAGCAGTACTTC. Its translation is CASSLDSLSYEQYF.

In its sample, this clonotype was seen many times. The rearrangement links TRBV20-1 to TRBJ1-2; D is unclear. With 0 bases removed from V and 8 bases from J, the gap between germline ends came to 10 bases. Germline CDR1 reads DFQATT; CDR2 reads SNEGSKA (reference sequence). The CDR3 extends over 12 amino acids. CDR3 nucleotide sequence: TGCAGTGCTAGAGACAGAAAGGGAGGCTACACCTTC. This codes for CSARDRKGGYTF.

The chain couples TRBV15 to TRBJ1-1; no clear D. V lost 8 bases to trimming and J lost 1 base, with 8 bases between them. The germline V gene has CDR1 LNHNV and CDR2 YYDKDF (reference sequence). The CDR3 length is 12 residues. The CDR3 nucleotides are TGTGCCACCTCTAGATGGAACACTGAAGCTTTCTTT. This translates into CATSRWNTEAFF.

This clonotype was counted ten times or more. The chain couples TRBV10-3 to TRBJ1-5, with a weak D call TRBD1 (5 bases). Deletions cut 8 bases from V and 4 bases from J, with 12 bases between. CDR3 length equals 13 residues. In germline, CDR1 is ENHRY, CDR2 SYGVKD. The DNA of the CDR3 is TGTGCCATCGGTTGGGGGGATAATCAGCCCCAGCATTTT. Amino acids: CAIGWGDNQPQHF.

V and J are TRBV2 and TRBJ1-1; D perhaps matches TRBD1 (6 bases). There are 11 residues in the CDR3. V lost 4 bases and J 7 bases, leaving 7 bases between the germline ends. Germline lookup yields CDR1 SNHLY and CDR2 FYNNEI. The CDR3 bases are TGTGCCAGCAGTGGGGGGCTTGAAGCTTTCTTT. This codes for CASSGGLEAFF.